A single sample gave rise to the 11 T cell receptor beta chains below, sequenced in a study of cytomegalovirus exposure and HLA in healthy donors. The PCR was carried out with 60 Vbeta primers and 13 Jbeta primers. The assay was immunoSEQ multiplex PCR, and TCRdb's table has in-frame clones only and misses some. The table shows about 93,000 clones, with around three quarters occurring only once. The sequencing sample was made of PBMCs. These receptors originate from a man aged 30 to 39 in good health and CMV-seronegative.

This clone was seen a few times. The rearrangement links TRBV10-2 to TRBJ2-7; a possible D gene is TRBD2 (6 bases). Germline V CDR1 and CDR2: WSHSY, SAAADI. There are 13 residues in the CDR3. V lost 6 bases, J lost 6 bases, and 15 bases lay in between. DNA for the CDR3: TGCGCCAGCAGACCTGAGACTAGGTTCGAGCAGTACGTC. This codes for CASRPETRFEQYV.

The chain combines TRBV5-6 with TRBJ1-1, with TRBD1 as a possible D gene (5 bases). The V end lost 0 bases, the J end lost 4 bases, and 7 bases lay between the germline ends. The CDR3 spans 13 residues. The germline gives CDR1 SGHDT, CDR2 YYEEEE. The CDR3 loop is CASSLGTFTEAFF. The CDR3 DNA reads as TGTGCCAGCAGCTTGGGGACATTCACTGAAGCTTTCTTT.

This sequence joins TRBV29-1 and TRBJ1-1; maybe TRBD1 (6 bases). V gave up 7 bases and J gave up 4 bases, with 13 bases separating them. The germline CDR1 and CDR2 sequences are SQVTM and ANQGSEA. CDR3 size: 12 residues. In nucleotides, the CDR3 is TGCAGCGCCCGTACAGGGACCACTGAAGCTTTCTTT. Translated, it gives CSARTGTTEAFF. Variable domain in full (rest from reference TRBV29-1 and TRBJ1-1): SAVISQKPSRDICQRGTSLTIQCQVDSQVTMMFWYRQQPGQSLTLIATANQGSEATYESGFVIDKFPISRPNLTFSTLTVSNMSPEDSSIYLCSARTGTTEAFFGQGTRLTVV.

J is TRBJ2-1 and V is TRBV13, with 7 bases fitting TRBD2. The CDR3 sequence is 12 residues long. The J segment lost 7 bases and the V segment lost 3 bases, leaving 0 bases of the junction unmatched. Looked up from germline, CDR1 is PRHDT and CDR2 is FYEKMQ (reference sequence). In DNA form, the CDR3 reads TGTGCCAGCAGCTTCGGGGGGAATGAGCAGTTCTTC. It codes for CASSFGGNEQFF.

V usage is TRBV6-5 and J usage is TRBJ1-4, with unresolved D. Trimming shortened V by 6 bases and J by 8 bases, and 13 bases separated the two germline ends. CDR3 length: 13 amino acids. Per the germline V gene, CDR1 is MNHEY and CDR2 is SVGAGI. CDR3: CASSKEGREKLFF. CDR3 nucleotide sequence: TGTGCCAGCAGCAAGGAAGGGAGGGAAAAACTGTTTTTT.

This chain connects TRBV18 to TRBJ1-5; perhaps TRBD1 as D (6 bases). In germline, CDR1 is KGHSH, CDR2 LQKENI. The germline V and J ends were trimmed by 2 bases and 0 bases, with 17 bases remaining between them. There are 18 residues in the CDR3. The CDR3 region has the DNA TGTGCCAGCTCACCAGCGTCTGGGACACAATATAGCAATCAGCCCCAGCATTTT. Protein sequence: CASSPASGTQYSNQPQHF.

The chain links TRBV7-3 to TRBJ2-6; D unclear. There are 13 residues in the CDR3. Germline V gene data show CDR1 as SGHTA and CDR2 as FQGTGA. V gave up 5 bases and J gave up 1 base, with 3 bases separating them. CDR3 in amino acids: CASSPSGANVLTF. The CDR3 nucleotides read TGTGCCAGCAGCCCGTCTGGGGCCAACGTCCTGACTTTC.

The rearrangement uses TRBV11-3 and TRBJ2-1; D might be TRBD2 (5 bases). Per germline, CDR1 SGHNT and CDR2 YENEEA. This CDR3 is 14 amino acids long. V was pared by 2 bases and J by 8 bases, with 13 bases between. CDR3 sequence reads: CASSLPTGGDEQFF. The CDR3 DNA is TGTGCCAGCAGCTTACCGACTGGAGGCGATGAGCAGTTCTTC.

The chain has TRBV10-3 and TRBJ1-1, with D hard to call. CDR1 and CDR2 (germline): ENHRY, SYGVKD. With 6 bases removed from V and 2 bases from J, the gap between germline ends came to 4 bases. The CDR3 length is 11 residues. The CDR3 DNA follows: TGTGCCATCAGCACTAACACTGAAGCTTTCTTT. Its translation is CAISTNTEAFF.

Details on this clone: Compared with germline, one end of the junction differs, possibly owing to a read error. This CDR3 is CAGSFTALRQVSGNQPQHF. The CDR3, as DNA: TGTGCCGGCAGCTTTACCGCGTTAAGACAGGTTTCGGGCAATCAGCCCCAGCATTTT. This chain joins TRBV5-4 and TRBJ1-5; TRBD1 is a possible D gene (6 bases). This CDR3 contains 19 residues. CDR1 and CDR2 (germline): SGHNT, YYREEE (reference sequence).

The chain employs TRBV7-2 and TRBJ2-2; D is perhaps TRBD2 (5 bases). Trimming removed 6 bases from V and 4 bases from J, with 15 bases in between. In germline, CDR1 is SGHTA, CDR2 FQGNSA. The CDR3 covers 15 residues. The CDR3 sequence is CASRQTSGSTGELFF. The CDR3 region has the DNA TGTGCCAGCAGGCAAACCTCGGGGTCCACCGGGGAGCTGTTTTTT.